A selection of T cell receptor beta chains follows, all from one sample in a study of T cell responses to AZD1222 COVID-19 vaccine. Sequenced by immunoSEQ multiplex PCR; TCRdb stores in-frame clones only, minus some. The data contain about 160,000 clones, just over 90% of them seen just once; the ten biggest clones take up 0.9% to 1.2%. Material: peripheral blood, obtained 28 days after the second AZD1222 dose. The receptors come from an adult who received the AZD1222 COVID-19 vaccine. Both conserved end residues are part of each CDR3. A D gene is named only where the DNA matches it firmly. Expanded clones are given a class, and other clones once, few, many or no size at all.

CDR3aa | CDR3nt | j_gene | abundance | v_gene | d_gene
CASSSTPRGNTEAFF | TGTGCCAGCAGCTCGACCCCCCGGGGGAACACTGAAGCTTTCTTT | TRBJ1-1 | . | TRBV6-6 | .
CASYRGSGNTIYF | TGTGCCAGTTACAGGGGATCTGGAAACACCATATATTTT | TRBJ1-3 | . | TRBV19 | TRBD1
CASSYRTGGAYEQYF | TGTGCCAGCAGCTACCGGACAGGGGGCGCGTACGAGCAGTACTTC | TRBJ2-7 | . | TRBV6-5 | TRBD1
CASSQRLGGGYTF | TGTGCCAGCAGCCAACGCCTTGGGGGCGGCTACACCTTC | TRBJ1-2 | . | TRBV3-1/TRBV3-2 | .
CASSPSRGDRNYGYTF | TGTGCCAGCAGCCCGTCCAGGGGCGACCGTAACTATGGCTACACCTTC | TRBJ1-2 | . | TRBV9 | .
CASSGTWSPLHF | TGTGCCAGCAGTGGGACTTGGTCACCCCTCCACTTT | TRBJ1-6 | . | TRBV12-3/TRBV12-4 | .
CASSLGTFNQPQHF | TGCGCCAGCAGCTTGGGCACCTTCAATCAGCCCCAGCATTTT | TRBJ1-5 | . | TRBV5-1 | .
CASSLQLTGNTIYF | TGTGCCAGCAGCCTCCAACTAACTGGAAACACCATATATTTT | TRBJ1-3 | . | TRBV11-2 | .
CASRGVTEAFF | TGTGCCAGCAGAGGGGTCACTGAAGCTTTCTTT | TRBJ1-1 | . | TRBV13 | .
CASSEKLLYNEQFF | TGTGCCAGCAGTGAAAAGCTCCTCTACAATGAGCAGTTCTTC | TRBJ2-1 | . | TRBV6-1 | .
CASSLDRGYEQYF | TGTGCCAGCAGCTTAGATCGGGGGTACGAGCAGTACTTC | TRBJ2-7 | . | TRBV7-8 | .
CASSLGGQGAYGYTF | TGTGCCAGCAGCCTAGGAGGACAGGGGGCTTATGGCTACACCTTC | TRBJ1-2 | . | TRBV11-2 | TRBD1
CAISERVSGANVLTF | TGTGCCATCAGTGAAAGAGTCTCTGGGGCCAACGTCCTGACTTTC | TRBJ2-6 | once | TRBV10-3 | .
CATSPGGGNTEAFF | TGTGCCACCAGCCCCGGGGGGGGGAACACTGAAGCTTTCTTT | TRBJ1-1 | once | TRBV15 | .
CASSLLAGGPTDTQYF | TGTGCCAGCAGCCTGCTAGCGGGGGGCCCCACAGATACGCAGTATTTT | TRBJ2-3 | once | TRBV3-1/TRBV3-2 | TRBD2
CAWGTGGLNQPQHF | TGTGCCTGGGGGACAGGGGGCCTCAATCAGCCCCAGCATTTT | TRBJ1-5 | few | TRBV30 | TRBD1
CASSGGGNYGYTF | TGTGCCAGCTCAGGCGGGGGGAACTATGGCTACACCTTC | TRBJ1-2 | . | TRBV18 | .
CASSLQGALNTEAFF | TGCGCCAGCAGCTTGCAGGGGGCGTTAAACACTGAAGCTTTCTTT | TRBJ1-1 | once | TRBV5-1 | TRBD1
CASSFPGSGANVLTF | TGTGCCAGCAGCTTTCCGGGGTCTGGGGCCAACGTCCTGACTTTC | TRBJ2-6 | . | TRBV5-4 | .
CSARRWETQYF | TGCAGTGCTAGAAGGTGGGAGACCCAGTACTTC | TRBJ2-5 | . | TRBV20-1 | .
CASSLYTGTWEVNEQFF | TGTGCCAGCAGTTTATACACCGGGACCTGGGAGGTGAATGAGCAGTTCTTC | TRBJ2-1 | once | TRBV27 | .
CASSLNGREDTQYF | TGTGCCAGCAGCTTAAACGGGAGGGAAGATACGCAGTATTTT | TRBJ2-3 | . | TRBV7-3 | TRBD2
CASSPAGTDSPLHF | TGTGCCAGCTCACCGGCAGGCACGGATTCACCCCTCCACTTT | TRBJ1-6 | . | TRBV18 | .
CASSLAEAGQSGYTF | TGTGCCAGCAGCTTGGCCGAGGCAGGTCAGAGTGGCTACACCTTC | TRBJ1-2 | . | TRBV5-4 | .
CASSDRVGQGNSPLHF | TGTGCCAGCAGCGACCGGGTGGGACAGGGGAATTCACCCCTCCACTTT | TRBJ1-6 | . | TRBV7-8 | TRBD1
CASSGKTQYF | TGTGCCAGCAGCGGGAAGACCCAGTACTTC | TRBJ2-5 | . | TRBV3-1/TRBV3-2 | .
CASSYTAGPSAETQYF | TGTGCCAGCAGTTACACCGCCGGACCCAGCGCAGAGACCCAGTACTTC | TRBJ2-5 | . | TRBV6-5 | .
CASSLVLIDTTEAFF | TGTGCCAGCAGCTTAGTCCTAATCGACACCACTGAAGCTTTCTTT | TRBJ1-1 | . | TRBV7-9 | .
CASSLTGSGANVLTF | TGTGCCAGCAGTTTGACAGGGTCTGGGGCCAACGTCCTGACTTTC | TRBJ2-6 | . | TRBV6-2/TRBV6-3 | TRBD1
CASRIWGYEQYF | TGTGCCAGCAGGATCTGGGGCTACGAGCAGTACTTC | TRBJ2-7 | . | TRBV2 | .
CATTGVTGELFF | TGTGCCACTACAGGGGTCACCGGGGAGCTGTTTTTT | TRBJ2-2 | . | TRBV6-5 | TRBD1
CASSERHGTGELFF | TGTGCCAGCAGTGAACGGCACGGCACCGGGGAGCTGTTTTTT | TRBJ2-2 | . | TRBV6-1 | .
CASSLGSFEQFF | TGTGCCAGCAGTTTAGGCAGTTTTGAGCAGTTCTTC | TRBJ2-1 | once | TRBV12-3/TRBV12-4 | .
CASNEGTMSNQPQHF | TGTGCCAGCAATGAGGGGACGATGAGCAATCAGCCCCAGCATTTT | TRBJ1-5 | . | TRBV2 | .
CASSTTGGNTIYF | TGTGCCAGCTCAACGACAGGGGGAAACACCATATATTTT | TRBJ1-3 | . | TRBV18 | TRBD1
CASSSSTGVYGYTF | TGTGCCAGCAGTTCGTCTACAGGGGTCTATGGCTACACCTTC | TRBJ1-2 | few | TRBV28 | TRBD1
CASRNTDQVHQPQHF | TGTGCCAGCAGAAATACAGATCAGGTGCATCAGCCCCAGCATTTT | TRBJ1-5 | . | TRBV27 | .
CASSIGPPGSYGYTF | TGTGCCAGTAGTATAGGACCCCCAGGGTCTTATGGCTACACCTTC | TRBJ1-2 | . | TRBV19 | .
CASRRQGDGYTF | TGTGCCAGCAGACGACAGGGTGATGGCTACACCTTC | TRBJ1-2 | . | TRBV7-9 | TRBD1
CATSREGGFNTQYF | TGTGCCACCAGCAGAGAAGGGGGTTTTAATACGCAGTATTTT | TRBJ2-3 | once | TRBV15 | .
CASSEGGGGTDTQYF | TGTGCCAGCAGTGAAGGCGGGGGGGGCACAGATACGCAGTATTTT | TRBJ2-3 | . | TRBV6-4 | TRBD2
CASSSTDGGYSEGYTF | TGTGCCAGCAGCTCTACGGACGGGGGCTATTCGGAAGGCTACACCTTC | TRBJ1-2 | . | TRBV14 | .
CASSATGGSTDTQYF | TGTGCCAGCAGTGCGACAGGGGGTAGCACAGATACGCAGTATTTT | TRBJ2-3 | . | TRBV6-2/TRBV6-3 | TRBD1
CASSRQSTFQETQYF | TGTGCCAGCTCACGACAATCGACATTTCAAGAGACCCAGTACTTC | TRBJ2-5 | . | TRBV18 | .
CASSDSKPRHGETQYF | TGTGCCAGCAGTGACTCGAAACCCCGTCATGGGGAGACCCAGTACTTC | TRBJ2-5 | . | TRBV6-4 | .
CASSSGTEKYNEQFF | TGCGCCAGCAGCTCCGGGACAGAGAAATACAATGAGCAGTTCTTC | TRBJ2-1 | . | TRBV5-1 | TRBD1
CASSIRDGSNTEAFF | TGTGCCAGCAGTATCCGGGACGGATCGAACACTGAAGCTTTCTTT | TRBJ1-1 | . | TRBV27 | .
CASSPGLADNEQFF | TGTGCCAGCAGCCCTGGACTGGCCGACAATGAGCAGTTCTTC | TRBJ2-1 | . | TRBV9 | .
CASSLGVEAFF | TGTGCCAGCAGCCTGGGGGTAGAAGCTTTCTTT | TRBJ1-1 | . | TRBV7-2 | .
CASSQGGRGPYNEQFF | TGCGCCAGCAGCCAGGGCGGCAGGGGACCCTACAATGAGCAGTTCTTC | TRBJ2-1 | . | TRBV4-1 | .
CASSKGAGELFF | TGTGCCAGCAGTAAGGGAGCCGGGGAGCTGTTTTTT | TRBJ2-2 | . | TRBV2 | .
CASSLGGSHGYTF | TGTGCCAGCAGCCTAGGGGGATCTCATGGCTACACCTTC | TRBJ1-2 | . | TRBV7-6 | .
CASRVGGSSGNTIYF | TGTGCCAGCAGAGTCGGCGGAAGCTCTGGAAACACCATATATTTT | TRBJ1-3 | . | TRBV2 | .
CASSIGTAINSPLHF | TGTGCCAGTAGTATCGGGACAGCGATTAATTCACCCCTCCACTTT | TRBJ1-6 | . | TRBV19 | TRBD1
CASSQDGASGTVNTEAFF | TGCGCCAGCAGCCAAGACGGGGCGTCGGGCACCGTGAACACTGAAGCTTTCTTT | TRBJ1-1 | . | TRBV4-1 | .
CASSGRTGGEYGYTF | TGTGCCAGCAGCGGGCGGACAGGGGGAGAATATGGCTACACCTTC | TRBJ1-2 | . | TRBV9 | TRBD1